The rows below give T cell receptor beta chains drawn from one sample of a study of identical twins. TCRdb itself ran the 5' RACE reads through MiXCR, one entry per CDR3 protein. Found here are 500,000 or so distinct CDR3 sequences, 22% of them singletons; the top ten hold approximately 0.95%. The sample also formed part of further work on T cells expressing NK-cell markers.

Sequencing was performed on CD4+ T cells sorted from blood. The origin of the receptors is a woman under 30 in good health. Each CDR3 is given with its conserved first and last residue. D genes are given only for firm matches. Where a row states a size, it is once, few, many or the class of an expanded clone; other rows omit it.

j_call	d_call	clone_size	cdr3_length	v_call	cdr3_aa	cdr3_nt
TRBJ2-1	-	-	13	TRBV20-1	CSARGRQDNEQFF	TGCAGTGCTAGAGGCCGACAGGACAATGAGCAGTTCTTC
TRBJ2-5	TRBD2	-	18	TRBV11-2	CASSFGRLAGMTQETQYF	TGTGCCAGCAGCTTCGGACGACTAGCGGGAATGACCCAAGAGACCCAGTACTTC
TRBJ2-3	TRBD2	few	16	TRBV7-2	CASSLGRAGGLDTQYF	TGTGCCAGCAGCCTCGGGAGGGCGGGAGGACTTGATACGCAGTATTTT
TRBJ2-5	TRBD2	many	15	TRBV6-1	CASTRTSGAQETQYF	TGTGCCAGCACCCGGACTAGCGGGGCACAAGAGACCCAGTACTTC
TRBJ1-5	-	-	13	TRBV7-2	CASSRQLNQPQHF	TGTGCCAGCAGCAGACAACTTAATCAGCCCCAGCATTTT
TRBJ1-1	TRBD1	few	16	TRBV20-1	CSAKRQGWGTNTEAFF	TGCAGTGCTAAAAGACAGGGTTGGGGGACAAACACTGAAGCTTTCTTT
TRBJ2-1	TRBD2	-	13	TRBV10-2	CASMGLAGNEQFF	TGCGCCAGCATGGGACTAGCGGGAAATGAGCAGTTCTTC
TRBJ1-2	TRBD1	few	15	TRBV7-9	CASSPTQGAGYGYTF	TGTGCCAGCAGCCCGACCCAGGGGGCAGGCTATGGCTACACCTTC
TRBJ2-1	-	-	15	TRBV20-1	CSALKGTGSVNEQFF	TGCAGTGCTCTGAAGGGGACGGGATCGGTGAATGAGCAGTTCTTC
TRBJ2-5	-	-	15	TRBV5-1	CASSQMRAGQETQYF	TGCGCCAGCAGTCAGATGCGCGCAGGCCAAGAGACCCAGTACTTC
TRBJ1-2	-	few	16	TRBV12-3/TRBV12-4	CASSPSRRPLNYGYTF	TGTGCCAGCAGTCCCTCTAGGAGGCCATTGAACTATGGCTACACCTTC
TRBJ2-7	-	few	15	TRBV7-2	CASSFDSLAFYEQYF	TGTGCCAGCAGCTTTGACAGCCTCGCATTCTACGAGCAGTACTTC
TRBJ2-7	TRBD2	few	15	TRBV6-5	CASSHRGGALHEQYF	TGTGCCAGCAGTCACCGGGGGGGCGCCCTGCACGAGCAGTACTTC
TRBJ1-4	-	few	14	TRBV5-1	CASSAEGTNEKLFF	TGCGCCAGCAGCGCCGAGGGAACTAATGAAAAACTGTTTTTT
TRBJ2-6	-	few	20	TRBV9	CASSVGDLQGITSGANVLTF	TGTGCCAGCAGCGTAGGGGACCTTCAGGGGATAACCTCTGGGGCCAACGTCCTGACTTTC
TRBJ1-6	-	-	15	TRBV20-1	CSARDRRQGTSPLHF	TGCAGTGCTAGAGATAGACGCCAGGGTACATCACCCCTCCACTTT
TRBJ1-1	TRBD1	many	16	TRBV5-1	CASSLFLAGTGGEAFF	TGCGCCAGCAGCTTGTTTCTGGCCGGGACAGGTGGTGAAGCTTTCTTT
TRBJ1-2	-	few	13	TRBV7-2	CASSLTGIHGYTF	TGTGCCAGCAGCTTAACTGGGATTCATGGCTACACCTTC
TRBJ2-7	-	-	13	TRBV20-1	CSARVAPPGEQYF	TGCAGTGCTAGAGTGGCACCTCCCGGCGAGCAGTACTTC
TRBJ2-7	-	many	14	TRBV5-5	CASRTPGPSSEQYF	TGTGCCAGCAGAACCCCCGGGCCGAGTAGCGAGCAGTACTTC
TRBJ2-1	TRBD2	-	13	TRBV9	CASSFRGSDEQFF	TGTGCCAGCAGCTTTCGCGGGAGTGATGAGCAGTTCTTC
TRBJ2-3	-	-	13	TRBV20-1	CSADAENTDTQYF	TGCAGTGCTGACGCGGAAAACACAGATACGCAGTATTTT
TRBJ2-7	-	-	14	TRBV5-1	CASSLLGQSDEQYF	TGCGCCAGCAGCTTACTGGGCCAGAGCGACGAGCAGTACTTC
TRBJ2-7	-	-	12	TRBV27	CASRTRTGEQYF	TGTGCCAGCAGAACTCGTACAGGGGAGCAGTACTTC
TRBJ1-5	-	few	13	TRBV27	CASRKGVNQPQHF	TGTGCCAGCAGGAAGGGTGTCAATCAGCCCCAGCATTTT
TRBJ2-4	-	-	17	TRBV6-5	CASSYSSRLLAKNIQYF	TGTGCCAGCAGTTACTCGTCCAGACTCCTAGCCAAAAACATTCAGTACTTC
TRBJ2-7	-	-	15	TRBV14	CASSQALTGSYEQYF	TGTGCCAGCAGCCAAGCTCTTACAGGGTCCTACGAGCAGTACTTC
TRBJ2-1	-	-	11	TRBV20-1	CSVSLLREQFF	TGCAGTGTTTCCTTGTTGCGAGAGCAGTTCTTC
TRBJ2-7	-	few	17	TRBV20-1	CSARGSRGEASTYEQYF	TGCAGTGCTCGAGGCTCCCGGGGAGAGGCGTCTACCTACGAGCAGTACTTC
TRBJ1-1	-	few	15	TRBV6-1	CASSLSTGFRTEAFF	TGTGCCAGCAGTCTCTCAACAGGGTTCCGCACTGAAGCTTTCTTT
TRBJ2-3	TRBD2	-	16	TRBV4-3	CASSQDPSGYTDTQYF	TGCGCCAGCAGCCAAGACCCTAGCGGCTACACAGATACGCAGTATTTT
TRBJ2-3	-	few	15	TRBV6-1	CASTLDMYGTDTQYF	TGTGCCAGCACCTTGGACATGTACGGCACAGATACGCAGTATTTT
TRBJ2-7	-	-	16	TRBV7-2	CASSSGQPGSTYEQYF	TGTGCCAGCAGCTCAGGACAACCGGGATCCACGTACGAGCAGTACTTC
TRBJ2-3	TRBD2	-	15	TRBV19	CASTSSGGFTDTQYF	TGTGCCAGTACCTCTAGCGGGGGGTTCACAGATACGCAGTATTTT